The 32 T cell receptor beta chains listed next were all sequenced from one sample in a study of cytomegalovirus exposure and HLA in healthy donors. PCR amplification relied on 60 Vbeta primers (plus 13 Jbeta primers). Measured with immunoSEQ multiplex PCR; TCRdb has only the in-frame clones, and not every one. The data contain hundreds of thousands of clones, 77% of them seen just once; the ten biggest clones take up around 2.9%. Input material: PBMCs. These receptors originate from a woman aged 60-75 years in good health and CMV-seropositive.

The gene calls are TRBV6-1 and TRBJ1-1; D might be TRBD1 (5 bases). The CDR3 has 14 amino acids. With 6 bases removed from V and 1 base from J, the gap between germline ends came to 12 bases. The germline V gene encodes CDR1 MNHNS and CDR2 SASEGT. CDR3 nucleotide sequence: TGTGCCAGCAGGCGGACACCGCCGAACACTGAAGCTTTCTTT. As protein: CASRRTPPNTEAFF.

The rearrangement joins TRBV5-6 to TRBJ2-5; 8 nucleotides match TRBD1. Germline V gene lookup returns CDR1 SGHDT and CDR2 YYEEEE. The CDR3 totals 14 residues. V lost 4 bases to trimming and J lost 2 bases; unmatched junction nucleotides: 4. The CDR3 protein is CASSLGQGQETQYF. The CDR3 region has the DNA TGTGCCAGCAGCCTCGGACAGGGACAAGAGACCCAGTACTTC.

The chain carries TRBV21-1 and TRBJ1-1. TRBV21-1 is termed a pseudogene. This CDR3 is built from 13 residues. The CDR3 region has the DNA TGTGCCAGCAGCAATGAGAAGAACACTGAAGCTTTCTTT. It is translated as CASSNEKNTEAFF.

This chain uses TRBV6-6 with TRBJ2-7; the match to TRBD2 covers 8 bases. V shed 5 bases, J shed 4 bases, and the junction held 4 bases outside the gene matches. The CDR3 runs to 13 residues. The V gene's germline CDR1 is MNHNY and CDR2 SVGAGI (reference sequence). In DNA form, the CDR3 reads TGTGCCAGCAGTAGCGGGAGTCTATACGAGCAGTACTTC. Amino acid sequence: CASSSGSLYEQYF.

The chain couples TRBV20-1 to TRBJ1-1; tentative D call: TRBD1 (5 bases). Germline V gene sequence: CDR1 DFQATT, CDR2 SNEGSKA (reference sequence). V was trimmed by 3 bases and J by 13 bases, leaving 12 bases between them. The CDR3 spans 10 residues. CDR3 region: CSARYSRGFF. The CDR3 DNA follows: TGCAGTGCTAGGTATTCTAGGGGTTTCTTT.

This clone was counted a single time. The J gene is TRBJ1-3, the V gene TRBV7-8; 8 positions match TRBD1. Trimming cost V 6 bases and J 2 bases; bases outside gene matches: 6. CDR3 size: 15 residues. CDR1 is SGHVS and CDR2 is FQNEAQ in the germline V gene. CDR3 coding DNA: TGTGCCAGCAGACAGGGGGAGGCGGCTGGAAACACCATATATTTT. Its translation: CASRQGEAAGNTIYF.

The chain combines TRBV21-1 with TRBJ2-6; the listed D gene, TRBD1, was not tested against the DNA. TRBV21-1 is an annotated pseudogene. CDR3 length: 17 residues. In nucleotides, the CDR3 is TGTGCCAGCAGCACCGGGGACAGTCAGTCGGGGGCCAACGTCCTGACTTTC. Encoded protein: CASSTGDSQSGANVLTF.

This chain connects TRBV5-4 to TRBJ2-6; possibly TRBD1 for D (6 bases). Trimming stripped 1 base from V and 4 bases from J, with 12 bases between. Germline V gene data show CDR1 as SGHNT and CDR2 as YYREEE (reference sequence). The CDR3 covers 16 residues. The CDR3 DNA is TGTGCCAGCAGCTTGATGGGGGCCACAGGGGCCAACGTCCTGACTTTC. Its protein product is CASSLMGATGANVLTF. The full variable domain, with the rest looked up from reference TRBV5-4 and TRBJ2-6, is ETGVTQSPTHLIKTRGQQVTLRCSSQSGHNTVSWYQQALGQGPQFIFQYYREEENGRGNFPPRFSGLQFPNYSSELNVNALELDDSALYLCASSLMGATGANVLTFGAGSRLTVL.

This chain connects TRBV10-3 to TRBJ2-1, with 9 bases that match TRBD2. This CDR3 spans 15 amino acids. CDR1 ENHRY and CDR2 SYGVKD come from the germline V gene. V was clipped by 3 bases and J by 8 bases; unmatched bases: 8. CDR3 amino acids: CAISDSRGGSDEQFF. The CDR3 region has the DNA TGTGCCATCAGTGACTCGCGGGGGGGGTCGGATGAGCAGTTCTTC.

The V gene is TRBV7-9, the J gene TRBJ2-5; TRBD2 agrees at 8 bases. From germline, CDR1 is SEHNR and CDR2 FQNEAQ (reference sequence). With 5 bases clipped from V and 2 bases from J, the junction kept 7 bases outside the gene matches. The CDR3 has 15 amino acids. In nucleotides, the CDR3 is TGTGCCAGCAGCCCTACTAGCGGCAGACAAGAGACCCAGTACTTC. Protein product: CASSPTSGRQETQYF.

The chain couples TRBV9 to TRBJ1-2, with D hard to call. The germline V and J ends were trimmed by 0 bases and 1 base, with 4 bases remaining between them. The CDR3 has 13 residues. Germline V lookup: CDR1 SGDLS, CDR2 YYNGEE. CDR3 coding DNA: TGTGCCAGCAGCGTAGTCAATAACTATGGCTACACCTTC. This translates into CASSVVNNYGYTF.

CDR3 sequence (DNA): TGTGCCAGCAGTTTGACTAGCCGGGGCCACGAGCAGTACTTC. It encodes CASSLTSRGHEQYF. The V and J genes are TRBV27 and TRBJ2-7; 7 nucleotides line up with TRBD2. The V gene end was trimmed by 3 bases and the J gene end by 5 bases; junction bases not matched to a gene: 7. This CDR3 is 14 amino acids long. Germline loops: CDR1 MNHEY, CDR2 SMNVEV (reference sequence).

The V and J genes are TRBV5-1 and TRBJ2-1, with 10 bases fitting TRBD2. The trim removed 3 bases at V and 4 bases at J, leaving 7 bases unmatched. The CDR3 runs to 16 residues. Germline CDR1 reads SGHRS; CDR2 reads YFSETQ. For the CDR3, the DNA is TGCGCCAGCAGCTGGAACCCTAGCGGGGGTTACAATGAGCAGTTCTTC. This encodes CASSWNPSGGYNEQFF. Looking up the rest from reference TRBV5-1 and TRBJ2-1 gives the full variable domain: KAGVTQTPRYLIKTRGQQVTLSCSPISGHRSVSWYQQTPGQGLQFLFEYFSETQRNKGNFPGRFSGRQFSNSRSEMNVSTLELGDSALYLCASSWNPSGGYNEQFFGPGTRLTVL.

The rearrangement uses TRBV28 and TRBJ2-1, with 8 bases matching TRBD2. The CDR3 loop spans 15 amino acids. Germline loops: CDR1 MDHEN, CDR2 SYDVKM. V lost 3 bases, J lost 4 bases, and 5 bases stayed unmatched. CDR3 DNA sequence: TGTGCCAGCAGTTTGGGCGGGGGGCCGTACAATGAGCAGTTCTTC. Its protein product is CASSLGGGPYNEQFF.

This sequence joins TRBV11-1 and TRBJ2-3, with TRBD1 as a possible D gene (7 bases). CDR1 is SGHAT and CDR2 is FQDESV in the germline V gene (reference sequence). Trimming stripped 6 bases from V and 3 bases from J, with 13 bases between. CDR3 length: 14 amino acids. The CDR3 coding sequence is TGTGCCAGCAGGAGGGGGCGGGAAACAGATACGCAGTATTTT. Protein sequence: CASRRGRETDTQYF.

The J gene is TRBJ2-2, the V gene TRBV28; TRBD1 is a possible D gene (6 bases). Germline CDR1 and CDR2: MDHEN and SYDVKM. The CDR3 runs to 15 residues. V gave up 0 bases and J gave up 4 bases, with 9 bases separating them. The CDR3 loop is CASSLWGARTGELFF. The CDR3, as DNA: TGTGCCAGCAGTTTATGGGGGGCGCGCACCGGGGAGCTGTTTTTT.

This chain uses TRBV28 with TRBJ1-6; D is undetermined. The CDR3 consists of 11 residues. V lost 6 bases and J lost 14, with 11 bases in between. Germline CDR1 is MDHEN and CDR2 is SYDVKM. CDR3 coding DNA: TGTGCCAGCAGAGATACAGTGACCCTCCACTTT. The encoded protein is CASRDTVTLHF.

The CDR3 nucleotides read TGTGCCGTCCAATCCGGGGGAACGGAGAATGAGCAGTTCTTC. This sequence encodes CAVQSGGTENEQFF. This chain joins TRBV28 and TRBJ2-1; D perhaps matches TRBD2 (6 bases). This CDR3 comprises 14 residues. The germline V gene has CDR1 MDHEN and CDR2 SYDVKM. V was shortened by 11 bases and J by 7 bases, with 21 bases between the two germline ends.

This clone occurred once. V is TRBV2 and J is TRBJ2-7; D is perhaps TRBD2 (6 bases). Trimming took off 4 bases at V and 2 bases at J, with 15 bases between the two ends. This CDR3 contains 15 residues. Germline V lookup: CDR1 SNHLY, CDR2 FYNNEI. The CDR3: CASSGTGTATYEQYF. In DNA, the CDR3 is TGTGCCAGCAGTGGGACCGGGACTGCGACCTACGAGCAGTACTTC.

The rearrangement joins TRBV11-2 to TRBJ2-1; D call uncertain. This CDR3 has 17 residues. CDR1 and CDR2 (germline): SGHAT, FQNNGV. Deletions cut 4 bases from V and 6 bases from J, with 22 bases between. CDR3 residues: CASSSRRQRIFFNEQFF. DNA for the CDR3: TGTGCCAGCAGCTCCCGGCGTCAGCGAATTTTTTTCAATGAGCAGTTCTTC.

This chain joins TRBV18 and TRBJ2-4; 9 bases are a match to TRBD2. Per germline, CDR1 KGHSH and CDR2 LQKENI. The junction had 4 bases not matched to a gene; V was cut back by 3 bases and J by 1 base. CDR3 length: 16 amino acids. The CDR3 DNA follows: TGTGCCAGCTCACCGAAGCGGGAGGTGGCCAAAAACATTCAGTACTTC. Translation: CASSPKREVAKNIQYF.

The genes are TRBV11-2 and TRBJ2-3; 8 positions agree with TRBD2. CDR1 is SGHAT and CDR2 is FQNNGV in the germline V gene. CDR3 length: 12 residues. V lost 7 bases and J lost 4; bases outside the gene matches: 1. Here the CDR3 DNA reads TGTGCCAGCAAGACTAGCGCAGATACGCAGTATTTT. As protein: CASKTSADTQYF.

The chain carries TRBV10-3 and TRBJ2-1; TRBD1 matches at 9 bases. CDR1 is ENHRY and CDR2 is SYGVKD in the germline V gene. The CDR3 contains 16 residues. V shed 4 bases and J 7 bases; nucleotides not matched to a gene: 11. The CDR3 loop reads CAISVGGTGLNNEQFF. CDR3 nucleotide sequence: TGTGCCATCAGTGTGGGCGGGACAGGGTTGAATAATGAGCAGTTCTTC.

Written as DNA, the CDR3 is TGTGCCAGCAGTTATGTAGCGGGAAGGGAGACCCAGTACTTC. Protein sequence: CASSYVAGRETQYF. This chain links TRBV6-6 with TRBJ2-5, with 8 bases fitting TRBD2. V was pared by 3 bases and J by 5 bases, with 5 bases of the junction left unmatched. Germline V gene data show CDR1 as MNHNY and CDR2 as SVGAGI (reference sequence). The CDR3 is 14 residues long.

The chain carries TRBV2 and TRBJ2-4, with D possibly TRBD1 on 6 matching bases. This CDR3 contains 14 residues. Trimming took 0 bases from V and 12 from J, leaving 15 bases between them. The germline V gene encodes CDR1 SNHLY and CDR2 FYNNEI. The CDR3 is CASSEARPGERQYF. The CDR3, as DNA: TGTGCCAGCAGTGAAGCACGGCCAGGGGAACGTCAGTACTTC. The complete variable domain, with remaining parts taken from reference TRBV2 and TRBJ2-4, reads EPEVTQTPSHQVTQMGQEVILRCVPISNHLYFYWYRQILGQKVEFLVSFYNNEISEKSEIFDDQFSVERPDGSNFTLKIRSTKLEDSAMYFCASSEARPGERQYFGAGTRLSVL.

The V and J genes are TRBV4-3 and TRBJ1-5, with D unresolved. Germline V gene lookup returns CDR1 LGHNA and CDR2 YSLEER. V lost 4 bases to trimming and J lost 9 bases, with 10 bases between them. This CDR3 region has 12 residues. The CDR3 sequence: CASSRGVGPQHF. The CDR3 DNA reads TGCGCCAGCAGCCGTGGAGTTGGGCCCCAGCATTTT.

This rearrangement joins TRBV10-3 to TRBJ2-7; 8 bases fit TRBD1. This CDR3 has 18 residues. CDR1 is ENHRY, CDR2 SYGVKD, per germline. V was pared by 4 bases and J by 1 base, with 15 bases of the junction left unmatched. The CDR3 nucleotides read TGTGCCATCAGTGGGGGGAGGACGGGGGACAGGTCTTCCTACGAGCAGTACTTC. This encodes CAISGGRTGDRSSYEQYF.

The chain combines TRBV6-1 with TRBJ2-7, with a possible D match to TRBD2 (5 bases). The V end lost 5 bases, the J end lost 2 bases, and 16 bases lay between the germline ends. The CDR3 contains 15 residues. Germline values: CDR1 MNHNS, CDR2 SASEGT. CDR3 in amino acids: CASSPQAGITYEQYF. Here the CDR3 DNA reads TGTGCCAGCAGTCCCCAGGCCGGGATCACCTACGAGCAGTACTTC.

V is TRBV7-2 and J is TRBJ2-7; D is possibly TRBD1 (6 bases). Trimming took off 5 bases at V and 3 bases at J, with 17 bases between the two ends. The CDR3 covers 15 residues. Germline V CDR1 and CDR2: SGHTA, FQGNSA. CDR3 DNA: TGTGCCAGCAGCCCGACACCGGACAGATACTACGAGCAGTACTTC. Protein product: CASSPTPDRYYEQYF. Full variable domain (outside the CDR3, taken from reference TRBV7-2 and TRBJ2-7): GAGVSQSPSNKVTEKGKDVELRCDPISGHTALYWYRQSLGQGLEFLIYFQGNSAPDKSGLPSDRFSAERTGGSVSTLTIQRTQQEDSAVYLCASSPTPDRYYEQYFGPGTRLTVT.

The CDR3 sequence is CASSLSQGALVEAFF. The CDR3 DNA reads as TGTGCCAGCTCCCTATCGCAGGGGGCGTTGGTTGAAGCTTTCTTT. The chain carries TRBV18 and TRBJ1-1, with 8 nucleotides matching TRBD1. The J segment lost 7 bases and the V segment lost 6 bases, leaving 13 bases of the junction unmatched. Per germline, CDR1 KGHSH and CDR2 LQKENI. This CDR3 has 15 amino acids.

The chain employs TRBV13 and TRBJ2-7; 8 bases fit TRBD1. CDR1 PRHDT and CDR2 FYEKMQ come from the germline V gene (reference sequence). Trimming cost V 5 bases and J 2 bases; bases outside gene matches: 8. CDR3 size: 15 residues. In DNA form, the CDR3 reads TGTGCCAGCAGCCCCGGAGGACAGGGCCCCTACGAGCAGTACTTC. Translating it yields CASSPGGQGPYEQYF.

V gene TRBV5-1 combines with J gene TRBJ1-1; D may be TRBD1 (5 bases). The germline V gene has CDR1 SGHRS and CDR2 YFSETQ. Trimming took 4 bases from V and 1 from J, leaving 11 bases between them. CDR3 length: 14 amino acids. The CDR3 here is CASSPLGQNTEAFF. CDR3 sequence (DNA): TGCGCCAGCAGCCCCCTGGGGCAGAACACTGAAGCTTTCTTT.